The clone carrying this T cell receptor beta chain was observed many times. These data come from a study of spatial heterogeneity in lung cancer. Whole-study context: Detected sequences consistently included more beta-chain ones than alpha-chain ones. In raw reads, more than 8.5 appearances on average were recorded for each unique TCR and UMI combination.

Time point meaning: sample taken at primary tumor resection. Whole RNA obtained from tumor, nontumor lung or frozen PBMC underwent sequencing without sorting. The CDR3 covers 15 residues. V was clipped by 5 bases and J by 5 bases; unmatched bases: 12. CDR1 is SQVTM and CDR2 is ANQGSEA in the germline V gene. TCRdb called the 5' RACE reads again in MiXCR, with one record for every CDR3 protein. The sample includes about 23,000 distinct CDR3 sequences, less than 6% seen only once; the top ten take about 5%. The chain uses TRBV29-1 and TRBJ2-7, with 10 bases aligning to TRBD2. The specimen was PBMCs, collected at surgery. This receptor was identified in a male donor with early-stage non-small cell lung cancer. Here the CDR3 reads CSVTFSGRAGDEQYF. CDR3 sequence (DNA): TGCAGCGTTACCTTCAGCGGGAGGGCCGGGGACGAGCAGTACTTC.